This T cell receptor beta chain was sequenced in a study of cytomegalovirus exposure and HLA in healthy donors. Study overall: As released early, the data held roughly 85 million unique TCRs from HLA-typed donors.

Unrecorded immune exposure was likely among donors, who were nominally healthy when sampled. With 60 Vbeta and 13 Jbeta primers, the PCR was carried out. This table comes from immunoSEQ multiplex PCR, and its TCRdb copy is limited to in-frame clones, with some not included. The sample records 99,000 or so clones, roughly 80% being singletons. This clone was seen a few times. Trimming removed 4 bases from V and 3 bases from J, with 12 bases in between. CDR1 and CDR2 (germline): SGHTA, FQGNSA. CDR3 length equals 14 residues. V gene TRBV7-2 combines with J gene TRBJ2-5, with D maybe TRBD1 (6 bases). Sequenced material: PBMCs. This TCR came from a man aged 55 to 70 in good health and CMV-seropositive. The CDR3 nucleotides are TGTGCCAGCAGCTCAGATCCAGGGGAAGAGACCCAGTACTTC. It codes for CASSSDPGEETQYF.